This T cell receptor (beta chain) was recovered during a study of blood T cell repertoires in COVID-19. About the research overall: PBMCs, B-cell-depleted T cells, or T cells provided the cDNA or gDNA that made up the material.

The V and J ends lost 2 bases and 0 bases respectively, with 7 bases between them. CDR3 length equals 14 residues. Germline CDR1 and CDR2: MGHDK and SYGVNS. In the authors' methods: From reference gene primer amplification, estimates of nucleated cell counts were derived. The data were produced by immunoSEQ multiplex PCR, yet TCRdb's version contains in-frame clones alone and is incomplete. V, J and clone size are those of that table, while D and trimming were read from the DNA. The sample lists about 150,000 clones, roughly 87% seen once, with about 4% in the top ten. The gene calls are TRBV25-1 and TRBJ1-1, with no clear D. The TCR comes from a woman in her sixties with active or convalescent COVID-19. Sequencing used peripheral blood. CDR3 in amino acids: CASSERSMNTEAFF. CDR3 bases: TGTGCCAGCAGTGAAAGGAGCATGAACACTGAAGCTTTCTTT.